This T cell receptor beta chain was profiled in a study of shared clonotypes between healthy human individuals. The germline V gene has CDR1 MNHEY and CDR2 SMNVEV (reference sequence). V gave up 3 bases and J gave up 4 bases; unmatched junction bases: 4. The CDR3 loop spans 14 amino acids. It was CD45RO-negative cells, positively selected for CCR7, that made up naive CD8 cells, with terminally differentiated effector memory CD45RA+ cells excluded. A word on this clone: Its specificity is unknown.

Points from the study as a whole: A reduction in generation probabilities was seen for non-shared clonotypes relative to those shared by all four donors.

Deep-level running was used for the assay. Several immunoSEQ plates received, in even portions, the genomic DNA of each subset. Authors' processing steps: With immunoSEQ giving junction-only sequences and no quality scores, filtering differed. Sequencing was performed with immunoSEQ multiplex PCR; in TCRdb, only in-frame clones are kept and a portion is missing. V, J and clone size derive from that table, while D and trimming were established from the DNA sequence. The table records under 850,000 clones, 90% to 95% of them present only once. This chain uses TRBV27 with TRBJ1-2, with 8 positions matching TRBD1. The TCR was taken from a man under 40 in good health. The sequenced sample consisted of naive CD8+ T cells sorted from blood. For the CDR3, the DNA is TGTGCCAGCAGTTTCAGGGGGCTGGGCTATGGCTACACCTTC. As protein: CASSFRGLGYGYTF.